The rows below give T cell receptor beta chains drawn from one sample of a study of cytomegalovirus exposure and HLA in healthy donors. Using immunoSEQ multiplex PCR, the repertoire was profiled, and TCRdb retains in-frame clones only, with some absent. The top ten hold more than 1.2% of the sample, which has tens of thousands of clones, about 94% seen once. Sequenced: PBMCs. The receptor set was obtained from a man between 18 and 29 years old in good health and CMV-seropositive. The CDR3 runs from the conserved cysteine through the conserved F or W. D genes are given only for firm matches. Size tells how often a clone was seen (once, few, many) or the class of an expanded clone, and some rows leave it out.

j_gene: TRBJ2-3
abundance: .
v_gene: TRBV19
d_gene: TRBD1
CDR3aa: CASSSETGPISDTQYF
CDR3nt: TGTGCCAGTAGTTCCGAGACAGGGCCGATTTCAGATACGCAGTATTTT

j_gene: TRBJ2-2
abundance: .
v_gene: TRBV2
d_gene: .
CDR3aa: CASSEAPLAGELFF
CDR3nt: TGTGCCAGCAGTGAAGCGCCACTCGCCGGGGAGCTGTTTTTT

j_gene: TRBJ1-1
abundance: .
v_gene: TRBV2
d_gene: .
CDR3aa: CARGRSGTEAFF
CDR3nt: TGTGCCAGAGGAAGGTCGGGAACTGAAGCTTTCTTT

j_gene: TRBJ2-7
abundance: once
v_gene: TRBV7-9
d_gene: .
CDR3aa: CASSPAGHTYEQYF
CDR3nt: TGTGCCAGCAGCCCAGCGGGACACACTTACGAGCAGTACTTC

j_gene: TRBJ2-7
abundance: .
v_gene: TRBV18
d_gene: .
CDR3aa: CASRRGSPSYEQYF
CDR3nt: TGTGCCAGCCGTCGGGGGTCTCCTTCCTACGAGCAGTACTTC

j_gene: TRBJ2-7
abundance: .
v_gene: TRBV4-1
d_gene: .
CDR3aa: CASSQEANSYEQYF
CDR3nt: TGCGCCAGCAGCCAAGAGGCAAACTCCTACGAGCAGTACTTC

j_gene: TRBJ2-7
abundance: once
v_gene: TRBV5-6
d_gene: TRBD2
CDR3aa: CASSLGLAGFYEQYF
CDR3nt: TGTGCCAGCAGCCTGGGACTAGCGGGATTCTACGAGCAGTACTTC

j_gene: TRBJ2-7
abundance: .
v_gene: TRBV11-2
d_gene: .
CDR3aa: CASSFRRASYEQYF
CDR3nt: TGTGCCAGCAGCTTTAGGCGGGCTTCCTACGAGCAGTACTTC

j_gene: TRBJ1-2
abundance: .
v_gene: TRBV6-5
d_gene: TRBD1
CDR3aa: CASSPTGGTNYGYTF
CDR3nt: TGTGCCAGCAGTCCTACAGGGGGTACTAACTATGGCTACACCTTC

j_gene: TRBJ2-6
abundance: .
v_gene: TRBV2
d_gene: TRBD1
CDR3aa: CASSGQGAVSGANVLTF
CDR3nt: TGTGCCAGCAGCGGACAGGGGGCCGTTTCTGGGGCCAACGTCCTGACTTTC

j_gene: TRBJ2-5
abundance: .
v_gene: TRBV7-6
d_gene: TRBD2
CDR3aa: CASSLGLAVQQETQYF
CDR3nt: TGTGCCAGCAGCTTGGGTCTAGCGGTCCAACAAGAGACCCAGTACTTC

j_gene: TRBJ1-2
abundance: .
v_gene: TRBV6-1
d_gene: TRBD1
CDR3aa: CASTSRTGYGYTF
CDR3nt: TGTGCCAGCACCTCCAGGACAGGGTATGGCTACACCTTC

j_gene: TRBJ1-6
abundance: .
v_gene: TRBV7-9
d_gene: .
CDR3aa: CASSLRRQGTSPLHF
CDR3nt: TGTGCCAGCAGCTTACGGCGTCAGGGAACTTCACCCCTCCACTTT

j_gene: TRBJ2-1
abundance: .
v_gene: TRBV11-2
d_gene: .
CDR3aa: CASSLVAGAYNEQFF
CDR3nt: TGTGCCAGCAGCTTAGTGGCGGGGGCTTACAATGAGCAGTTCTTC

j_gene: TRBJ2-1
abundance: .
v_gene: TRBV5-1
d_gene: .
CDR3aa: CASSLESEYNEQFF
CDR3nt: TGCGCCAGCAGCTTGGAGAGTGAGTACAATGAGCAGTTCTTC

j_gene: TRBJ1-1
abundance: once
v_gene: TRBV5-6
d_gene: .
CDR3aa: CASRSSRGNTEAFF
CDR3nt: TGTGCCAGCAGGAGTTCTCGGGGGAACACTGAAGCTTTCTTT

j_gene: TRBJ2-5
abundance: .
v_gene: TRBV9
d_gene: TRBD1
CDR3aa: CASSPDRDRGATQYF
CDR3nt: TGTGCCAGCAGCCCTGACCGGGACAGGGGGGCGACCCAGTACTTC

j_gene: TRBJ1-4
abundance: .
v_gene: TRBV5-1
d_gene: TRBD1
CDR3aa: CASSPGQGGEKLFF
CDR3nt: TGCGCCAGCAGCCCCGGACAGGGCGGTGAAAAACTGTTTTTT

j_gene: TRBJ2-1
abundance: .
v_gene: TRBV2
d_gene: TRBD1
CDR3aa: CASGRDRDRIGQFF
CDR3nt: TGTGCCAGCGGCCGGGACAGGGATCGAATAGGGCAGTTCTTC

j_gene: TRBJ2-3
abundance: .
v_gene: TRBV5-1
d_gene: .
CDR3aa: CASSLGGPSTDTQYF
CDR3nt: TGCGCCAGCAGCTTGGGCGGGCCTAGCACAGATACGCAGTATTTT

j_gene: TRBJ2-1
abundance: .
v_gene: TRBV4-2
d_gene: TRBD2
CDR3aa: CASSQRGLAGNEQFF
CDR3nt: TGTGCCAGCAGCCAAAGAGGACTAGCGGGAAATGAGCAGTTCTTC

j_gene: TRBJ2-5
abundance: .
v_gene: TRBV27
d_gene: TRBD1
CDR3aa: CASSSGTGWGETQYF
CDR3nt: TGTGCCAGCAGTTCAGGGACAGGGTGGGGAGAGACCCAGTACTTC

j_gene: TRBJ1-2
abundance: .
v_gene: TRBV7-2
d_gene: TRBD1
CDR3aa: CASSLDRGGYGYTF
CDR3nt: TGTGCCAGCAGCTTGGACAGGGGTGGATATGGCTACACCTTC

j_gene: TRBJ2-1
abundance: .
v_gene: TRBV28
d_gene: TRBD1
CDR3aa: CASSPQMTGTEQFF
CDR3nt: TGTGCCAGCAGCCCCCAAATGACAGGGACCGAGCAGTTCTTC

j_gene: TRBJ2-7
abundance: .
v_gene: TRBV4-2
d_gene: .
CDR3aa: CASSQGAGFEQYF
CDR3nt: TGTGCCAGCAGCCAAGGGGCTGGTTTCGAGCAGTACTTC

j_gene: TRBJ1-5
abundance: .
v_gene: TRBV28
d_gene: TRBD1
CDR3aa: CASRTQGARNQPQHF
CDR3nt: TGTGCCAGCAGAACCCAGGGGGCCCGCAATCAGCCCCAGCATTTT

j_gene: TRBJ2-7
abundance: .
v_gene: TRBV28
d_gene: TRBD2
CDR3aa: CASSRGGVGYEQYF
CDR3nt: TGTGCCAGCAGTCGCGGGGGGGTTGGGTACGAGCAGTACTTC

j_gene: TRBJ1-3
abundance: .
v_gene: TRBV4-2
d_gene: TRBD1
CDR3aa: CASSQDLPRDSGNTIYF
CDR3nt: TGTGCCAGCAGCCAAGATCTACCCCGGGACAGCGGAAACACCATATATTTT

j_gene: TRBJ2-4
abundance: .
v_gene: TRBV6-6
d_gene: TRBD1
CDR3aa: CASSSTRQGFKNIQYF
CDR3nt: TGTGCCAGCAGTTCCACCAGACAGGGATTCAAAAACATTCAGTACTTC

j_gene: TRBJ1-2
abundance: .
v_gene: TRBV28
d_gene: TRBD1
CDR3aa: CASSQRDRVYGYTF
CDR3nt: TGTGCCAGCAGTCAGCGGGACAGGGTCTATGGCTACACCTTC

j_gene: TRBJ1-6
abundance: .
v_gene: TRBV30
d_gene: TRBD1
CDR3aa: CAWRTGTGSLINSPLHF
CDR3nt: TGTGCCTGGAGGACCGGGACAGGGTCATTAATCAATTCACCCCTCCACTTT

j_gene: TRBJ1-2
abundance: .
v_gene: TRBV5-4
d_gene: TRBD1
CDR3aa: CASSLDEDRGDGYTF
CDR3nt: TGTGCCAGCAGCTTGGATGAGGACAGGGGGGATGGCTACACCTTC

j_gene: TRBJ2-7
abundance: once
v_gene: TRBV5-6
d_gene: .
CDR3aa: CASSLALAGATYEQYF
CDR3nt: TGTGCCAGCAGCTTGGCCCTGGCGGGGGCCACCTACGAGCAGTACTTC

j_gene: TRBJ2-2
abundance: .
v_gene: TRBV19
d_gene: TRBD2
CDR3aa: CASSIRGLASGELFF
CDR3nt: TGTGCCAGTAGTATCCGCGGACTAGCGTCCGGGGAGCTGTTTTTT

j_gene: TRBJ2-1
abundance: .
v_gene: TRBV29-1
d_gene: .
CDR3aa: CSVGSRQNEQFF
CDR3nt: TGCAGCGTTGGTTCCAGACAAAATGAGCAGTTCTTC

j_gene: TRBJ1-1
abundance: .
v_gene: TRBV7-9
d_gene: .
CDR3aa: CASSSQGLYTEAFF
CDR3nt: TGTGCCAGCAGCTCACAGGGCCTATACACTGAAGCTTTCTTT

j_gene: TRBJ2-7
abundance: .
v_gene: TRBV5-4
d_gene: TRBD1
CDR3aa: CASSRDRGHEQYF
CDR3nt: TGTGCCAGCAGCCGGGACAGGGGACACGAGCAGTACTTC

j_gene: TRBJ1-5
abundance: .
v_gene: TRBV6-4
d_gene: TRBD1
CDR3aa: CAAVGTDFYQPQHF
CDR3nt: TGTGCCGCGGTTGGGACAGACTTTTATCAGCCCCAGCATTTT

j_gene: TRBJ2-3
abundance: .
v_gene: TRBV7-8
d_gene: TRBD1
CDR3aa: CASTQARAGGLWDTQYF
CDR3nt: TGTGCCAGCACCCAAGCTCGGGCAGGGGGCCTTTGGGATACGCAGTATTTT

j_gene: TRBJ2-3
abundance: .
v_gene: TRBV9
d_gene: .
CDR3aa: CASSVEASAPDTQYF
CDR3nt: TGTGCCAGCAGCGTAGAGGCTAGCGCTCCAGATACGCAGTATTTT

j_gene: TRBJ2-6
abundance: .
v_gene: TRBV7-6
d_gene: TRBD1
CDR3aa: CASSVNLNRGSGANVLTF
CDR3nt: TGTGCCAGCAGCGTCAACTTAAACAGGGGCTCTGGGGCCAACGTCCTGACTTTC

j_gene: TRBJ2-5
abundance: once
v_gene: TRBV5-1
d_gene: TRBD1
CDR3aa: CASSLAGTGYQETQYF
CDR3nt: TGCGCCAGCAGCTTGGCGGGGACAGGTTACCAAGAGACCCAGTACTTC

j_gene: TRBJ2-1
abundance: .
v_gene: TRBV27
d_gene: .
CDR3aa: CASIRGNEQFF
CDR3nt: TGTGCCAGCATCAGGGGCAATGAGCAGTTCTTC

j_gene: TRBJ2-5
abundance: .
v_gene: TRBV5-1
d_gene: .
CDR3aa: CASSVDRQETQYF
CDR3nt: TGCGCCAGCAGCGTGGATCGCCAAGAGACCCAGTACTTC

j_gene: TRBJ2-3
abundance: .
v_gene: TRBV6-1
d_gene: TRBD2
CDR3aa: CASSAGLAGTDTQYF
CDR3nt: TGTGCCAGCAGTGCAGGACTAGCGGGCACAGATACGCAGTATTTT